This T cell receptor (beta chain) was sequenced in a study of blood T cells in healthy people across ages. The CDR3 totals 14 residues. The germline V gene encodes CDR1 SGHTA and CDR2 FQGNSA. This clonotype was counted only a few times. What it recognizes is unknown. General study findings and limits: As age increased, TCR beta diversity per million T cells fell in a roughly linear fashion. Nothing was known about donor CMV status, and this possibly confounded expanded clonotype changes.

With a J-beta primer mix and a sample-barcoded 5' primer, a second PCR ran about 7 to 12 cycles. A template-switch adaptor containing 12 random nucleotides labeled each cDNA molecule. One entry per CDR3 protein, called by TCRdb with MiXCR from the 5' RACE reads. Here the sample spans roughly 500,000 distinct CDR3 sequences, about 26% being singletons. This chain joins TRBV7-2 and TRBJ2-5; a possible D gene is TRBD1 (5 bases). The DNA end is a closer match to TRBJ2-1, so the J assignment may be wrong. The sample taken for sequencing was blood. This sequence was found in a woman in her 70s in good health. CDR3 DNA sequence: TGTGCCAGCAGCTTAGTGGGGCGAACATATGAGCAGTTCTTC. This sequence encodes CASSLVGRTYEQFF.